The entry below gives a single T cell receptor beta chain sequence along with its context. Its cognate antigen is unknown. This sample is part of a study of beta chain features in type 1 diabetes. The overall study: Researchers looked at 95 million to 140 million sorted cells across all samples. Study conclusions and caveats: Shortening that was moderate but significant affected the TCRB CDR3s of Type 1 diabetes patients in all four CD4+ subsets.

The V end lost 1 base, the J end lost 0 bases, and 4 bases lay between the germline ends. In germline, CDR1 is SGHTA, CDR2 FQGNSA. The CDR3 length is 14 residues. Expressed TCRB transcripts were sequenced, since all the RNA that had been isolated was reverse transcribed. The method was immunoSEQ multiplex PCR; TCRdb's version includes in-frame clones alone and lacks a portion of them. In the table there are 300,000 to 400,000 clones, roughly 9% of which are singletons. This chain joins TRBV7-2 and TRBJ1-5; D gene unclear. Sequenced input: central memory CD4+ T cells from blood. The receptor was isolated from a man in his thirties or forties with type 1 diabetes. DNA of the CDR3: TGTGCCAGCAGCTTAGACAGTAGCAATCAGCCCCAGCATTTT. It encodes CASSLDSSNQPQHF.